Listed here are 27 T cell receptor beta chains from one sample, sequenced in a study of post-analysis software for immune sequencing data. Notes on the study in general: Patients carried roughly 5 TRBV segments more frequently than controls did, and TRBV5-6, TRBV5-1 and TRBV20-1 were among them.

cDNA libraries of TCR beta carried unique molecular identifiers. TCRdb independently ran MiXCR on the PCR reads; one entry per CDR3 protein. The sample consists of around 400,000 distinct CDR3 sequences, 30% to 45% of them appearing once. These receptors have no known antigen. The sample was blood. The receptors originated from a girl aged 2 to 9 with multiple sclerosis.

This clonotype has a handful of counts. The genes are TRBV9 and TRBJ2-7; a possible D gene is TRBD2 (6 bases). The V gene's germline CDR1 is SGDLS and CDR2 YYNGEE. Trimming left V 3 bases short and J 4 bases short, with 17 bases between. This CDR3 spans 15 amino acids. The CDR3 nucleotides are TGTGCCAGCAGCGCCGGGGTTGGTAGCGGATACGAGCAGTACTTC. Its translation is CASSAGVGSGYEQYF.

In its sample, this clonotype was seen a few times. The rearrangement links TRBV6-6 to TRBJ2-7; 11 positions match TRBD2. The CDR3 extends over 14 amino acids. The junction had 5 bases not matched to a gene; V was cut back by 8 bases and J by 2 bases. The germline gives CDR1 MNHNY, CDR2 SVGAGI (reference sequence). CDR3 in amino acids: CASGLLAGAYEQYF. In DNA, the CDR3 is TGTGCCAGCGGACTACTAGCGGGGGCCTACGAGCAGTACTTC.

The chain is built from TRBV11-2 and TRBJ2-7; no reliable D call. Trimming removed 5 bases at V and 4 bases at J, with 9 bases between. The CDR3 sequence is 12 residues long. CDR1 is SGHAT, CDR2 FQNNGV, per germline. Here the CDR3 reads CASSQTLYEQYF. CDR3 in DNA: TGTGCCAGCAGCCAGACCCTATACGAGCAGTACTTC.

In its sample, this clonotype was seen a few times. CDR3 nucleotide sequence: TGTGCCAGTAGTATCTCGGGGAACAATCAGCCCCAGCATTTT. Its protein is CASSISGNNQPQHF. The rearrangement links TRBV19 to TRBJ1-5, with D hard to call. The CDR3 runs to 14 residues. Looked up from germline, CDR1 is LNHDA and CDR2 is SQIVND (reference sequence). Trimming shortened V by 3 bases and J by 3 bases, and 9 bases separated the two germline ends.

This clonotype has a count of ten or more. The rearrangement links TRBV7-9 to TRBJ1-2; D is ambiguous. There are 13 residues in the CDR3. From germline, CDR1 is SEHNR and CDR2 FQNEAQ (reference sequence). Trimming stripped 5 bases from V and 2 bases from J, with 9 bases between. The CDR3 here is CASSLDGNYGYTF. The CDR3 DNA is TGTGCCAGCAGCCTAGACGGAAACTATGGCTACACCTTC.

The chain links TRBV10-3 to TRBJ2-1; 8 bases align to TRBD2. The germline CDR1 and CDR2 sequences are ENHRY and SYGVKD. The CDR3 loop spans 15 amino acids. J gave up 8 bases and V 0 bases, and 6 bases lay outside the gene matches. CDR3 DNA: TGTGCCATCAGTGAGTCGGGACTAGGGAGCCATGAGCAGTTCTTC. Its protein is CAISESGLGSHEQFF.

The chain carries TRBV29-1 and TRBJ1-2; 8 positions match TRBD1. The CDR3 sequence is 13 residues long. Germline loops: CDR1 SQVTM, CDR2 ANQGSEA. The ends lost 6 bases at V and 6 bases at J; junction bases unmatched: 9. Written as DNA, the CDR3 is TGCAGCGTAGAGGACAGGGTGGAGAATGGCTACACCTTC. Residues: CSVEDRVENGYTF.

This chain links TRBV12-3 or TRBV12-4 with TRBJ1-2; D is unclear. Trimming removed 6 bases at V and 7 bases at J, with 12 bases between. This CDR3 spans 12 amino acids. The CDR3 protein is CASRSRPSGYTF. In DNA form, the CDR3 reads TGTGCCAGCAGAAGTAGGCCCAGTGGCTACACCTTC.

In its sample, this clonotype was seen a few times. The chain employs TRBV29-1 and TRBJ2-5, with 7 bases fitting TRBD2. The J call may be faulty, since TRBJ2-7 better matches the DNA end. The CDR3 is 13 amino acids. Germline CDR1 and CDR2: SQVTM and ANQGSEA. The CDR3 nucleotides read TGCAGCGTTGATGGGGGAGGGACCCACGAGCAGTACTTC. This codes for CSVDGGGTHEQYF.

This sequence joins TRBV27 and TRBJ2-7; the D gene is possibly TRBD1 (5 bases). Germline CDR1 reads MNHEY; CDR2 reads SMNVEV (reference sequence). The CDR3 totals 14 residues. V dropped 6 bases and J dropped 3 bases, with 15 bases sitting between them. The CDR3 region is CASRGAVGSYEQYF. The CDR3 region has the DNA TGTGCCAGCAGAGGGGCAGTCGGAAGCTACGAGCAGTACTTC.

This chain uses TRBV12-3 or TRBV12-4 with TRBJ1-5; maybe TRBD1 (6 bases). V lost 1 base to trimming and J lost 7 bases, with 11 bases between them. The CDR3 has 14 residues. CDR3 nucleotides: TGTGCCAGCAGTTTAGTCAGGGGAGGGCAGCCCCAGCATTTT. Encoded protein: CASSLVRGGQPQHF.

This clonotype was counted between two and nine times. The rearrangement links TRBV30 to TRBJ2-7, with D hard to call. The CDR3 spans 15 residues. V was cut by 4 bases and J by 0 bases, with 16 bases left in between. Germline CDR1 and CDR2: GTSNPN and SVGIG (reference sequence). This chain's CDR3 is CAWMGGLGFSYEQYF. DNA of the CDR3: TGTGCCTGGATGGGTGGCCTCGGGTTCTCCTACGAGCAGTACTTC.

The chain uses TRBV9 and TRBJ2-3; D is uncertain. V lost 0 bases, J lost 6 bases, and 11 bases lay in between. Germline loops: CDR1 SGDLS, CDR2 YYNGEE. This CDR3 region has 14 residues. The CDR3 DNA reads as TGTGCCAGCAGCGTAGGTCCGTTGGGTGATACGCAGTATTTT. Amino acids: CASSVGPLGDTQYF.

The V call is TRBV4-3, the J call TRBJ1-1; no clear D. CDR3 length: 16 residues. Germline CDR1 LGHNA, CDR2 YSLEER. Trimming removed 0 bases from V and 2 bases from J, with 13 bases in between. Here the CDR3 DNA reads TGCGCCAGCAGCCAAGATAGGCAGCTACCAAACACTGAAGCTTTCTTT. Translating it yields CASSQDRQLPNTEAFF.

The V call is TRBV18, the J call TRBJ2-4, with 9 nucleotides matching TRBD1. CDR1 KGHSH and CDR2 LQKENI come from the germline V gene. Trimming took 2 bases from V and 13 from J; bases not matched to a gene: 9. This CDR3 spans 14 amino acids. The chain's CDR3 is CASSPGTGFQEQYF. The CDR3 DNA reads TGTGCCAGCTCACCAGGGACAGGGTTTCAAGAGCAGTACTTC. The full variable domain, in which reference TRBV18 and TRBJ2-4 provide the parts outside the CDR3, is NAGVMQNPRHLVRRRGQEARLRCSPMKGHSHVYWYRQLPEEGLKFMVYLQKENIIDESGMPKERFSAEFPKEGPSILRIQQVVRGDSAAYFCASSPGTGFQEQYFGAGTRLSVL.

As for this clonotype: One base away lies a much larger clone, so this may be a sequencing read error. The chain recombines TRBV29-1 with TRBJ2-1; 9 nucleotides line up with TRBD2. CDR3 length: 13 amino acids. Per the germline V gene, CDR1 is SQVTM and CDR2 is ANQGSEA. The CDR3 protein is CNPVAGVSDEQFF. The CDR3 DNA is TGCAACCCTGTAGCGGGAGTTTCCGATGAGCAGTTCTTC.

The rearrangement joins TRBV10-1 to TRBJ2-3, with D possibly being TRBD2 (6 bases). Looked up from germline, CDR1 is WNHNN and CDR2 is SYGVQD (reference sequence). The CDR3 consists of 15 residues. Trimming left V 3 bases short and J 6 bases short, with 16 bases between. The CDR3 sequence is CASSDPGRGGDTQYF. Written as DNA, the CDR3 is TGCGCCAGCAGTGATCCGGGACGCGGAGGGGATACGCAGTATTTT.

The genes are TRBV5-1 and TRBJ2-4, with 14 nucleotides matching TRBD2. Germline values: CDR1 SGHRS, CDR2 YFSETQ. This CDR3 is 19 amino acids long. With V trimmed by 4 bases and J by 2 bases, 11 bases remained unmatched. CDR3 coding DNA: TGCGCCAGCAGCCTCAGGGGACTAGCGGGGGCCTTAACCAAAAACATTCAGTACTTC. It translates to CASSLRGLAGALTKNIQYF. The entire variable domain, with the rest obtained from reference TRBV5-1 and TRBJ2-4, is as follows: KAGVTQTPRYLIKTRGQQVTLSCSPISGHRSVSWYQQTPGQGLQFLFEYFSETQRNKGNFPGRFSGRQFSNSRSEMNVSTLELGDSALYLCASSLRGLAGALTKNIQYFGAGTRLSVL.

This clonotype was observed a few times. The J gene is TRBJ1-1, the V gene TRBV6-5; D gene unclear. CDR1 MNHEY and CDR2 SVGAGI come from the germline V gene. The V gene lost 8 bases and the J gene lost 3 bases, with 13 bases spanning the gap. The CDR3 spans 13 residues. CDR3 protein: CASGRSGYTEAFF. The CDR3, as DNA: TGTGCCAGCGGTCGTTCAGGTTACACTGAAGCTTTCTTT.

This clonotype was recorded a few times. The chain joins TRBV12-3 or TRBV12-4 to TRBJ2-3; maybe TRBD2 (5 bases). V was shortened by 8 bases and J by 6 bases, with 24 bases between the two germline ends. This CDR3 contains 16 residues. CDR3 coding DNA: TGTGCCAGCGGATGGCAACTAGGCTCGGTATCGGATACGCAGTATTTT. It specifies CASGWQLGSVSDTQYF.

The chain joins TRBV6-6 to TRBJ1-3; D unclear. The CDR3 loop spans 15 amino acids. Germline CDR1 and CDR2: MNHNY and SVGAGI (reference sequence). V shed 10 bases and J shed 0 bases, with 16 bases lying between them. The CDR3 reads CATRSHGDSGNTIYF. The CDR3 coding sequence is TGTGCCACGCGCTCACATGGGGACTCTGGAAACACCATATATTTT.

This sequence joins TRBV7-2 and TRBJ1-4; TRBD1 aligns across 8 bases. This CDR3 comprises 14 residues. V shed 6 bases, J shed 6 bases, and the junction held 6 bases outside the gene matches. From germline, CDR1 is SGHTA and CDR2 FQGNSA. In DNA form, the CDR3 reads TGTGCCAGCAGGTCCGGGACAGGATATGAAAAACTGTTTTTT. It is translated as CASRSGTGYEKLFF.

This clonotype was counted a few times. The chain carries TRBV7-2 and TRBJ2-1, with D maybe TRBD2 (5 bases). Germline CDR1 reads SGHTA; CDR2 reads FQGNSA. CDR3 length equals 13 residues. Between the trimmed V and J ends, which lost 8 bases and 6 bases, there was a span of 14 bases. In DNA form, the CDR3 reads TGTGCCAGCGTGGGAGTAACTTTCAATGAGCAGTTCTTC. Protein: CASVGVTFNEQFF.

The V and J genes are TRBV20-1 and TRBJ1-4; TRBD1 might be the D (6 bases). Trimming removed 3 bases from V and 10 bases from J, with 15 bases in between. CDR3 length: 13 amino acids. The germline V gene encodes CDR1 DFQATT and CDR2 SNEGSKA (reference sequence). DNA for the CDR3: TGCAGTGCTAGCATCACGGGACACCTAAAACTGTTTTTT. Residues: CSASITGHLKLFF.

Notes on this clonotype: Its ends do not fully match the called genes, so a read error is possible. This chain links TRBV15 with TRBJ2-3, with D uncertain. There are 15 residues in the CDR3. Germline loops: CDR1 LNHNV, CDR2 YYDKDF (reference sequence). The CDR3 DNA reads TGTGCCACCAGCAGAGATTATGGCGGCACAGATGCGCAGTATTTT. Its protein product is CATSRDYGGTDAQYF.

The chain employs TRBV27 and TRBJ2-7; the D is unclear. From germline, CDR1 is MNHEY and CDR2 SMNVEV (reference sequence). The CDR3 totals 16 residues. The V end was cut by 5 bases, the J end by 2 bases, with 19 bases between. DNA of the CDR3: TGTGCCAGCAGTCTAAGTCACGGCAGTATTACCTACGAGCAGTACTTC. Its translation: CASSLSHGSITYEQYF.

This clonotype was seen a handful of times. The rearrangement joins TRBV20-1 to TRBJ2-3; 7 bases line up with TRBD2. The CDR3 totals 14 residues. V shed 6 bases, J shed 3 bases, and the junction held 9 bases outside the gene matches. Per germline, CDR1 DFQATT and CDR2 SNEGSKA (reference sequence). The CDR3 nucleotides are TGCAGTGCGCGAGCGGGAATGGGAACAGATACGCAGTATTTT. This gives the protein CSARAGMGTDTQYF.